This T cell receptor (beta chain) was identified in a study of long-term antiretroviral therapy in people with HIV. For this clone: Its antigen is undetermined.

Every donor contributed at least one pre-ART and at least two post-ART PBMC samples. The assay used was immunoSEQ (version v3.0), run at survey level. Profiled with immunoSEQ multiplex PCR; TCRdb holds only in-frame clones, not every one. Of 12,000 or so clones listed, about four fifths were seen once; the top ten hold about 20%. Study-level points and caveats: Clonotypes expanded prior to ART showed repertoire dominance at all sampled time points. Missing from the dataset were any data on ART adherence, viral resistance or therapy changes.

CDR1 and CDR2 (germline): MNHEY, SVGAGI. CDR3 length: 12 amino acids. V was clipped by 2 bases and J by 7 bases; unmatched bases: 1. The specimen comprised unsorted PBMCs, sampled around 8 years after starting antiretroviral therapy. The chain links TRBV6-5 to TRBJ1-1; 7 positions agree with TRBD1. This sequence originates from a man between 45 and 60 years old with HIV. CDR3 region: CASSYGDSEAFF. Written as DNA, the CDR3 is TGTGCCAGCAGTTACGGGGACAGTGAAGCTTTCTTT.